Listed below are T cell receptor beta chains from one sample, sequenced in a study of beta chain features in type 1 diabetes. Method: immunoSEQ multiplex PCR; TCRdb's copy keeps in-frame clones and lacks some. Of hundreds of thousands of clones in the sample, around 15% are singletons; the top ten hold more than 0.08%. The sequenced sample consisted of naive CD4+ T cells from blood. These receptors were collected from a man between 18 and 29 years old in good health. Each CDR3 is given with its conserved first and last residue. A D gene is named only where the DNA matches it firmly. The size entry is marked missing in some rows and otherwise reads once, few, many or a size class.

cdr3_aa: CASSPSGGIQETQYF
cdr3_nt: TGTGCCAGCAGCCCTAGCGGGGGGATCCAGGAGACCCAGTACTTC
d_call: TRBD2
clone_size: few
j_call: TRBJ2-5
v_call: TRBV9

cdr3_aa: CASSFSQYEQYF
cdr3_nt: TGTGCCAGCAGCTTCTCCCAGTACGAGCAGTACTTC
d_call: .
clone_size: .
j_call: TRBJ2-7
v_call: TRBV5-6

cdr3_aa: CAWDGGRTEAFF
cdr3_nt: TGTGCCTGGGATGGAGGAAGGACTGAAGCTTTCTTT
d_call: .
clone_size: few
j_call: TRBJ1-1
v_call: TRBV30

cdr3_aa: CASSGWQGAVTGELFF
cdr3_nt: TGTGCCAGCAGCGGATGGCAGGGGGCGGTCACCGGGGAGCTGTTTTTT
d_call: TRBD1
clone_size: .
j_call: TRBJ2-2
v_call: TRBV9

cdr3_aa: CASSHGTGANQETQYF
cdr3_nt: TGTGCCAGCAGCCATGGGACAGGGGCCAACCAAGAGACCCAGTACTTC
d_call: TRBD1
clone_size: .
j_call: TRBJ2-5
v_call: TRBV9

cdr3_aa: CSVAPGLPTEAFF
cdr3_nt: TGCAGCGTTGCCCCGGGACTGCCGACTGAAGCTTTCTTT
d_call: .
clone_size: .
j_call: TRBJ1-1
v_call: TRBV29-1

cdr3_aa: CASSLMGEQYF
cdr3_nt: TGCGCCAGCAGCCTGATGGGGGAGCAGTACTTC
d_call: .
clone_size: few
j_call: TRBJ2-7
v_call: TRBV5-1

cdr3_aa: CASSWTSGSSYEQYF
cdr3_nt: TGTGCCAGCAGTTGGACTAGCGGGAGCTCCTACGAGCAGTACTTC
d_call: TRBD2
clone_size: few
j_call: TRBJ2-7
v_call: TRBV27

cdr3_aa: CASIATDNTEAFF
cdr3_nt: TGTGCCAGCATCGCGACGGATAACACTGAAGCTTTCTTT
d_call: .
clone_size: .
j_call: TRBJ1-1
v_call: TRBV28

cdr3_aa: CASSKSCYEQYF
cdr3_nt: TGTGCCAGCAGCAAAAGTTGCTACGAGCAGTACTTC
d_call: .
clone_size: few
j_call: TRBJ2-7
v_call: TRBV21-1